These 17 T cell receptor beta chains came from one sample sequenced in a study of blood T cell repertoires in COVID-19 (TCRdb year 2020). Receptor libraries were prepared by the immunoSEQ multiplex PCR assay. TCRdb mirrors the immuneACCESS table, restricted to in-frame sequences. Some clones are absent from its copies; in checked studies, under half trace to an unresolved V gene, and the reason for the others is unknown. Counted in this sample were around 64,000 clones; roughly 84% of them appeared once. The ten largest clones represent approximately 10% of the sample. Sequencing used peripheral blood. Receptors were obtained from a woman younger than 30 with acute or convalescent COVID-19.

The chain carries TRBV6-5 and TRBJ1-2, with D uncertain. The V gene's germline CDR1 is MNHEY and CDR2 SVGAGI. V was pared by 7 bases and J by 0 bases, with 12 bases between. The CDR3 contains 14 residues. CDR3 in DNA: TGTGCCAGCAATCCGATGCGCGCTAACTATGGCTACACCTTC. Translating gives CASNPMRANYGYTF.

The chain uses TRBV12-3 or TRBV12-4 and TRBJ2-1; no definite D call. This CDR3 has 11 residues. The V and J ends lost 5 bases and 11 bases respectively, with 10 bases between them. CDR3 in amino acids: CASSTSSQQFF. CDR3 DNA: TGTGCCAGCAGTACCTCCAGTCAGCAGTTCTTC.

The table lists this clone with a few counts. V and J are TRBV12-3 or TRBV12-4 and TRBJ1-1; TRBD1 aligns across 7 bases. With V trimmed by 6 bases and J by 4 bases, 5 bases remained unmatched. CDR3 size: 13 residues. CDR3: CASSPQGGTEAFF. The CDR3 DNA is TGTGCCAGCAGCCCCCAGGGGGGCACTGAAGCTTTCTTT.

The chain employs TRBV18 and TRBJ1-1, with TRBD1 matching over 12 bases. There are 17 residues in the CDR3. Trimming cost V 6 bases and J 5 bases; bases outside gene matches: 13. CDR1 KGHSH and CDR2 LQKENI come from the germline V gene. The CDR3 DNA follows: TGTGCCAGCTCGCGCCCCGGGACAGGGGGCGGTCGTACTGAAGCTTTCTTT. Protein product: CASSRPGTGGGRTEAFF.

The chain joins TRBV10-2 to TRBJ1-1, with a weak D call TRBD1 (6 bases). Per the germline V gene, CDR1 is WSHSY and CDR2 is SAAADI. V was trimmed by 7 bases and J by 3 bases, leaving 6 bases between them. CDR3 length equals 11 residues. As DNA, the CDR3 is TGCGCCAGCACAGGGGACACTGAAGCTTTCTTT. Protein: CASTGDTEAFF.

The J gene is TRBJ1-1, the V gene TRBV28; D is perhaps TRBD1 (6 bases). Trimming shortened V by 6 bases and J by 8 bases, and 16 bases separated the two germline ends. There are 13 residues in the CDR3. From germline, CDR1 is MDHEN and CDR2 SYDVKM. The DNA for the CDR3 is TGTGCCAGCAGACTTCAGGGGAGGGAGGAAGCTTTCTTT. Encoded protein: CASRLQGREEAFF.

The V and J genes are TRBV2 and TRBJ1-6; no firm D call. With 1 base removed from V and 9 bases from J, the gap between germline ends came to 13 bases. CDR3 length: 15 amino acids. CDR1 is SNHLY and CDR2 is FYNNEI in the germline V gene. The DNA for the CDR3 is TGTGCCAGCAGTGAAGGGACTCAGACCGCTTCACCCCTCCACTTT. Its protein is CASSEGTQTASPLHF.

V gene TRBV12-3 or TRBV12-4 combines with J gene TRBJ2-2, with D tentatively TRBD2 (6 bases). CDR3 size: 13 residues. V was pared by 6 bases and J by 6 bases, with 11 bases between. CDR3 residues: CASRIGTPGELFF. CDR3 sequence (DNA): TGTGCCAGCAGGATTGGGACTCCCGGGGAGCTGTTTTTT.

This clone was recorded once. The CDR3 loop reads CASSQTGSQETQYF. The CDR3 DNA is TGTGCCAGCAGTCAGACAGGTAGCCAAGAGACCCAGTACTTC. The J gene is TRBJ2-5, the V gene TRBV25-1; D may be TRBD1 (6 bases). Germline CDR1 is MGHDK and CDR2 is SYGVNS. Trimming removed 5 bases at V and 1 base at J, with 11 bases between. The CDR3 extends over 14 amino acids.

Note on this clone: A read error may produce the germline difference seen at one junction end. The J gene is TRBJ2-1, the V gene TRBV12-3 or TRBV12-4; 7 bases line up with TRBD2. This CDR3 contains 12 residues. CDR3 in amino acids: CASCFGVGGRFF. DNA of the CDR3: TGTGCCAGCTGTTTTGGGGTGGGCGGGAGGTTCTTC.

This clone was counted between two and nine times. The chain has TRBV5-1 and TRBJ2-4, with a weak D call TRBD1 (5 bases). CDR3 size: 17 residues. The V end was cut by 4 bases, the J end by 0 bases, with 17 bases between. Germline CDR1 reads SGHRS; CDR2 reads YFSETQ. CDR3 protein: CASSADKELIAKNIQYF. CDR3 sequence (DNA): TGCGCCAGCAGCGCGGACAAGGAGTTAATAGCCAAAAACATTCAGTACTTC.

The V gene is TRBV19, the J gene TRBJ1-4; no reliable D call. CDR3 length equals 14 residues. Germline values: CDR1 LNHDA, CDR2 SQIVND (reference sequence). Trimming removed 6 bases at V and 4 bases at J, with 12 bases between. This CDR3 is CASSQPGYNEKLFF. The CDR3 bases are TGTGCCAGTAGCCAGCCGGGATATAATGAAAAACTGTTTTTT.

The chain is built from TRBV11-2 and TRBJ2-5; D is undetermined. Germline values: CDR1 SGHAT, CDR2 FQNNGV. The CDR3 runs to 14 residues. V was clipped by 3 bases and J by 5 bases, with 13 bases between them. CDR3 region: CASSFTQVRETQYF. The DNA of the CDR3 is TGTGCCAGCAGCTTTACTCAGGTCCGGGAGACCCAGTACTTC.

J is TRBJ2-7 and V is TRBV7-2, with a weak D call TRBD1 (6 bases). Germline CDR1 is SGHTA and CDR2 is FQGNSA. The CDR3 loop spans 15 amino acids. V was shortened by 1 base and J by 0 bases, with 10 bases between the two germline ends. CDR3 sequence (DNA): TGTGCCAGCAGCTTAGAGACAGGACGCTCCTACGAGCAGTACTTC. Translation: CASSLETGRSYEQYF.

The chain is built from TRBV10-1 and TRBJ1-4; 7 bases fit TRBD1. V gave up 9 bases and J gave up 4 bases; unmatched junction bases: 5. The CDR3 is 13 residues long. From germline, CDR1 is WNHNN and CDR2 SYGVQD (reference sequence). CDR3 loop: CARRGTDNEKLFF. The CDR3, as DNA: TGCGCCAGGAGAGGGACAGATAATGAAAAACTGTTTTTT.

The V and J genes are TRBV27 and TRBJ2-7, with 8 bases identical to TRBD1. Trimming removed 9 bases from V and 0 bases from J; junction bases left unmatched: 4. Germline CDR1 MNHEY, CDR2 SMNVEV (reference sequence). The CDR3 spans 13 residues. CDR3 in DNA: TGTGCCAGATGGACAGGGATCTCCTACGAGCAGTACTTC. Amino acid sequence: CARWTGISYEQYF.

The chain combines TRBV3-1 (or the pseudogene TRBV3-2) with TRBJ2-7; D not resolved. The V gene lost 4 bases and the J gene lost 2 bases, with 9 bases spanning the gap. There are 13 residues in the CDR3. Germline assignment: CDR1 LGHDT and CDR2 YNNKEL (reference sequence). The CDR3 spells CASSPPAAYEQYF. CDR3 bases: TGTGCCAGCAGCCCCCCGGCGGCCTACGAGCAGTACTTC.